The 12 T cell receptor beta chains given below trace back to one sample, sequenced in a study of beta chain features in type 1 diabetes. Investigators reverse transcribed all isolated RNA, so they sequenced expressed TCRB transcripts. Generated by immunoSEQ multiplex PCR, the TCRdb table keeps only in-frame clones and is missing some. The sample records hundreds of thousands of clones, over 13% being singletons. Notes on the study in general: TCRB CDR3s from Type 1 diabetes patients were moderately but significantly shorter in all four CD4+ subsets.

Antigens of these TCRs are unknown. The sequenced sample consisted of naive CD4+ T cells from blood. All receptors derive from a man aged 18 to 30 with type 1 diabetes.

The V and J genes are TRBV7-9 and TRBJ2-3, with D tentatively TRBD1 (6 bases). CDR3 length: 12 residues. V was clipped by 5 bases and J by 5 bases, with 8 bases between them. Germline V gene sequence: CDR1 SEHNR, CDR2 FQNEAQ (reference sequence). The CDR3 loop is CASSQQGDTQYF. CDR3 sequence (DNA): TGTGCCAGCAGCCAACAGGGAGATACGCAGTATTTT.

This clone has just a few counts. The genes are TRBV2 and TRBJ2-6; no definite D call. Germline CDR1 reads SNHLY; CDR2 reads FYNNEI. The CDR3 is 15 amino acids. The germline V and J ends were trimmed by 7 bases and 0 bases, with 10 bases remaining between them. The CDR3 nucleotides read TGTGCCAGCACCCGTGGTGGCTCTGGGGCCAACGTCCTGACTTTC. Residues: CASTRGGSGANVLTF.

This clone was observed a few times. The J gene is TRBJ1-1, the V gene TRBV2; 7 bases are a match to TRBD1. The CDR3 is made up of 13 amino acids. Germline V gene sequence: CDR1 SNHLY, CDR2 FYNNEI. J was trimmed by 4 bases and V by 6 bases; bases with no gene match: 5. The CDR3 coding sequence is TGTGCCAGCAGAAAGACAGGGCCCACTGAAGCTTTCTTT. Protein product: CASRKTGPTEAFF.

A few counts support this clone. The chain couples TRBV15 to TRBJ2-7, with TRBD2 identical over 10 bases. CDR3 length equals 15 residues. Germline V CDR1 and CDR2: LNHNV, YYDKDF (reference sequence). Trimming removed 8 bases from V and 4 bases from J; junction bases left unmatched: 11. The CDR3 DNA reads as TGTGCCACCTCGCAGGGGACTAGCGCTGTGTACGAGCAGTACTTC. Its protein product is CATSQGTSAVYEQYF.

A remark on this clone: The sample carries other DNA sequences with the same CDR3. The rearrangement joins TRBV15 to TRBJ2-6, with D perhaps given as TRBD1 or TRBD2 (5 bases each). Trimming cost V 3 bases and J 0 bases, with 6 bases left between them. Germline CDR1 reads LNHNV; CDR2 reads YYDKDF (reference sequence). The CDR3 is made up of 15 amino acids. This CDR3 reads CATSRGDSGANVLTF. The CDR3 nucleotides read TGTGCCACCAGCAGGGGGGACTCTGGGGCCAACGTCCTGACTTTC.

CDR3 sequence reads: CASSPLASADTQYF. DNA of the CDR3: TGTGCCAGCAGCCCCCTCGCCAGTGCAGATACGCAGTATTTT. V usage is TRBV7-2 and J usage is TRBJ2-3; D is unresolved. The CDR3 covers 14 residues. Germline CDR1 is SGHTA and CDR2 is FQGNSA. Trimming pared 5 bases from V and 4 bases from J, leaving 13 bases between. The whole variable domain, remainder taken from reference TRBV7-2 and TRBJ2-3, is GAGVSQSPSNKVTEKGKDVELRCDPISGHTALYWYRQSLGQGLEFLIYFQGNSAPDKSGLPSDRFSAERTGGSVSTLTIQRTQQEDSAVYLCASSPLASADTQYFGPGTRLTVL.

About this clone itself: Other DNA sequences in this sample translate to the same CDR3. The rearrangement uses TRBV28 and TRBJ1-6, with unresolved D. Trimming cost V 6 bases and J 7 bases, with 4 bases left between them. CDR1 MDHEN and CDR2 SYDVKM come from the germline V gene. This CDR3 comprises 11 residues. The CDR3 is CASSSNSPLHF. The DNA of the CDR3 is TGTGCCAGCAGCTCGAATTCACCCCTCCACTTT.

V and J are TRBV29-1 and TRBJ2-1; 9 bases agree with TRBD1. CDR3 size: 14 residues. CDR1 and CDR2 (germline): SQVTM, ANQGSEA. V gave up 3 bases and J gave up 8 bases; unmatched junction bases: 8. CDR3 region: CSVDRTGAVDEQFF. CDR3 nucleotides: TGCAGCGTTGACCGGACAGGGGCGGTCGATGAGCAGTTCTTC.

This clone was observed a few times. The chain is built from TRBV7-2 and TRBJ2-6; 10 nucleotides match TRBD1. The ends lost 4 bases at V and 1 base at J; junction bases unmatched: 4. The CDR3 contains 17 residues. CDR1 and CDR2 (germline): SGHTA, FQGNSA. The CDR3 spells CASSSTGGASGANVLTF. The CDR3 DNA sequence: TGTGCCAGCAGCTCGACAGGGGGCGCATCTGGGGCCAACGTCCTGACTTTC. The whole variable domain, filled in from reference TRBV7-2 and TRBJ2-6, reads GAGVSQSPSNKVTEKGKDVELRCDPISGHTALYWYRQSLGQGLEFLIYFQGNSAPDKSGLPSDRFSAERTGGSVSTLTIQRTQQEDSAVYLCASSSTGGASGANVLTFGAGSRLTVL.

This sequence joins TRBV11-1 and TRBJ2-1, with a tentative D call TRBD2 (6 bases). This CDR3 is built from 15 residues. The germline CDR1 and CDR2 sequences are SGHAT and FQDESV (reference sequence). V gave up 5 bases and J gave up 2 bases, with 13 bases separating them. The CDR3 DNA sequence: TGTGCCAGCAGCCTTAGGAGGGACCCCTACAATGAGCAGTTCTTC. Translation gives CASSLRRDPYNEQFF.

Concerning this clone: In the same sample, other DNA sequences code for this CDR3. The V gene is TRBV9, the J gene TRBJ2-3, with D possibly TRBD2 on 5 matching bases. There are 15 residues in the CDR3. The V end lost 2 bases, the J end lost 4 bases, and 14 bases lay between the germline ends. Germline CDR1 and CDR2: SGDLS and YYNGEE. Here the CDR3 reads CASSVGNLGADTQYF. The CDR3 coding sequence is TGTGCCAGCAGCGTCGGGAACCTGGGAGCAGATACGCAGTATTTT.

The rearrangement links TRBV18 to TRBJ2-7; the D call may be TRBD1 or TRBD2 (5 bases each). V lost 1 base to trimming and J lost 3 bases, with 10 bases between them. CDR1 and CDR2 (germline): KGHSH, LQKENI. CDR3 length: 14 residues. CDR3 sequence: CASSPLGDLYEQYF. The CDR3 DNA reads TGTGCCAGCTCACCACTGGGGGATCTCTACGAGCAGTACTTC.